This TCR beta chain was sequenced during a study of yellow fever vaccine responses in identical twins. General observations from the study: Twins' vaccine T cell responses were reported to seem partly convergent and partly personalized.

Using its own MiXCR run on the RT-PCR reads, TCRdb lists one record per CDR3 protein. The data hold under 4,000 distinct CDR3 sequences, with almost 90% observed a single time. Notes on this clonotype: The target antigen is unknown.

This receptor was identified in a woman under 30 who received the yellow fever vaccine. This sample comprised T cells from blood (PBMCs), unsorted or a sorted subset (not recorded which), obtained before or after yellow fever vaccination (not recorded which).

CDR3 residues: CSARFRAGENEQFF. DNA for the CDR3: TGCAGTGCTAGGTTCCGGGCAGGGGAGAATGAGCAGTTCTTC. The V gene is TRBV20-1, the J gene TRBJ2-1, with D possibly TRBD1 on 6 matching bases. The ends were cut back, 3 bases at V and 7 bases at J, with 16 bases in the middle. This CDR3 is built from 14 residues. The germline V gene encodes CDR1 DFQATT and CDR2 SNEGSKA (reference sequence).